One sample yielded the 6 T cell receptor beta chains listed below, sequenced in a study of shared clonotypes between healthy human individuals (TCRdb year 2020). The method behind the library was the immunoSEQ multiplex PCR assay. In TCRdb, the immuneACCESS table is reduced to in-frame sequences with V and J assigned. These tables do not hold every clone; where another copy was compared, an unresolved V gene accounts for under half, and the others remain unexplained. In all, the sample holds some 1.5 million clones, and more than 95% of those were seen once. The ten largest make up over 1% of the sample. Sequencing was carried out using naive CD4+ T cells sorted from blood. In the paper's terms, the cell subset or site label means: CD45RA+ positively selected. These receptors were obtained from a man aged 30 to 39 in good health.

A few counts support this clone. The CDR3, as DNA: TGTGCCAGCAGCCTAAGGGGTAATGAGCAGTTCTTC. Protein product: CASSLRGNEQFF. V usage is TRBV7-9 and J usage is TRBJ2-1, with D possibly being TRBD1 (5 bases). Trimming shortened V by 5 bases and J by 7 bases, and 9 bases separated the two germline ends. The CDR3 is 12 residues long. Per the germline V gene, CDR1 is SEHNR and CDR2 is FQNEAQ (reference sequence).

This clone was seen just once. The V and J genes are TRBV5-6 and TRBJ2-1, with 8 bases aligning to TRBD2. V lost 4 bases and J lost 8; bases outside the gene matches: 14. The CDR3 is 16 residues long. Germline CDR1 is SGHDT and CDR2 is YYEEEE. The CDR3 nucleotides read TGTGCCAGCAGCCGGACTAGCTTATTTACCGGGGATGAGCAGTTCTTC. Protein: CASSRTSLFTGDEQFF.

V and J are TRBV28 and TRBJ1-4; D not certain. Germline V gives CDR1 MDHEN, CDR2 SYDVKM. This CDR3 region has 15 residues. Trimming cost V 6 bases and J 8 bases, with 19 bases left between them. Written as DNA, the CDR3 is TGTGCCAGCAGAGGTAGGTTTAGTTTACCCGAAAAACTGTTTTTT. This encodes CASRGRFSLPEKLFF.

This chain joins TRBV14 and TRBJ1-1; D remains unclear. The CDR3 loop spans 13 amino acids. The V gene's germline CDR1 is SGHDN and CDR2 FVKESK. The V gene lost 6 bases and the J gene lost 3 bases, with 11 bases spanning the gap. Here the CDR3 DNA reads TGTGCCAGCAGTCTCATTCTCGACACTGAAGCTTTCTTT. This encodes CASSLILDTEAFF.

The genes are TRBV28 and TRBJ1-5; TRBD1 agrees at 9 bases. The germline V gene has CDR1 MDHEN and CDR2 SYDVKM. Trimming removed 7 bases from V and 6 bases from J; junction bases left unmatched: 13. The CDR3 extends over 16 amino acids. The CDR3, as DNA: TGTGCCAGCAAAACCCCGACAGGGGGATACGGTCAGCCCCAGCATTTT. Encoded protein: CASKTPTGGYGQPQHF.

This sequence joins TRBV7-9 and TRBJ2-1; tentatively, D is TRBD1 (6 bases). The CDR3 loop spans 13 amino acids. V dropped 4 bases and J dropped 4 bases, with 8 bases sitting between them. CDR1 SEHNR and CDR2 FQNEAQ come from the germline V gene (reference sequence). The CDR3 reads CASSYGQYNEQFF. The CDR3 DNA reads TGTGCCAGCAGCTACGGACAGTACAATGAGCAGTTCTTC.